The present T cell receptor beta chain was sequenced within a study of T cells in Graves' hyperthyroidism and ophthalmopathy (dated by TCRdb to between 2018 and 2021). Some background on the complete study: Peripheral blood was collected at initial diagnosis, before any treatment. TCR V-J signatures able to tell the groups apart were searched for in a discovery cohort of some 100 patients, of whom over 40 had Graves' ophthalmopathy and 57 had stable Graves' hyperthyroidism. Whether ophthalmopathy could be predicted prospectively was tested in an independent validation cohort made up of approximately 19 hyperthyroidism patients plus 17 patients who later progressed to ophthalmopathy. The 85 to 100 discovery patients were randomly split 7:3 into training and test sets. In addition, the study compared T-cell repertoires in thyroid tissue and in blood from about 6 Graves' hyperthyroidism patients. Once sampling was done, hyperthyroidism patients were given methimazole at a starting dose of 30 mg daily, whereas ophthalmopathy patients were given high-dose intravenous methylprednisolone. According to the paper, TCR Vbeta CDR3 sequencing was carried out on some 140 peripheral blood samples, which came from fewer than 50 ophthalmopathy, approximately 78 hyperthyroidism and approximately 17 progressor patients.

The sample holds many counts of this clonotype. Its antigen remains unidentified. No quality values exist for individual bases; no much larger clone is one base distant. TCR beta CDR3 regions were amplified from RNA transcripts. The first round of RT-PCR for the TCR CDR3 was performed with the HTBI primer set and the Qiagen OneStep RT-PCR kit. Libraries were constructed in a second round of multiplex PCR, after which size selection and purification were carried out. Paired-end sequencing of the libraries was performed with 100 bp reads on an Illumina HiSeq2000. As for how the authors treated the data: SOAPnuke was used to process the raw data, removing reads that contained adapters or uncalled bases, had a mean Phred below 15, or lacked an exact match to the constant primer or identifier. High-quality paired reads were merged using COPE v1.2.5, and each unique nucleotide sequence was defined as a clonotype. MiTCR v1.1 was used to align clonotypes to the IMGT TRBV, TRBD and TRBJ reference segments. The analysis was restricted to V-J combinations with a frequency above 0.0001, which together covered around 99% of the repertoires. The TCS score was defined as the ratio of F50 (clonal expansion) to E x V (chaos), calculated using BLOSUM62-based TCRdist between CDR3 peptides within each V-J. Welch's t-statistics and random forest reduced roughly 500 V-J features to some 14, which were used in a naive Bayes classifier (R e1071). TCRdb passed the public sequencing reads through fastp at Q25 and MiXCR, retaining productive beta sequences. Entries that share a CDR3 protein sequence are merged under the most common genes and DNA. The V and J calls here are based on TCRdb, not the publication. Within this sample are more than 350,000 distinct CDR3 sequences, with about 14% of them counted one time only. Roughly a fifth of the sample comes from the top ten.

Moderately to severely active disease, a Clinical Activity Score of at least 3, a NOSPECS grade of at least 4, and a duration under 3 months were present in ophthalmopathy patients. Exclusion was applied to patients with uncontrolled infections, other autoimmune diseases, pregnancy or lactation. Diagnoses were based on clinical symptoms, serum thyroxine and TRAb, thyroid ultrasound and orbital computed tomography. PBMCs were isolated from about 9.1 ml of fresh peripheral blood by Ficoll-Paque density gradient centrifugation. Total RNA was extracted with Trizol reagent, and quality was checked on an Agilent 2100 Bioanalyzer. Findings and caveats that apply to the study as a whole: Sample size was not statistically predetermined, and investigators were not blinded to group allocation. Most expanded thyroid clonotypes (frequency above 0.001) were also detected in blood, a finding suggesting that blood repertoires may reflect thyroid immune responses. In validation, the model predicted progression to ophthalmopathy with around 71% sensitivity and around 72% specificity, a median of roughly seven months before onset. Ophthalmopathy was separated from stable hyperthyroidism by a 13 V-J signature model, with about 86% sensitivity and approximately 81% specificity obtained in cross-validation and 80%/75% obtained in testing.

What was sequenced was blood. The source is a woman aged 25 to 39 with Graves' ophthalmopathy.

For the CDR3, the sequence is CSATAGGVYNEQFF. The DNA sequence reads TGCAGTGCTACTGCGGGAGGAGTTTACAATGAGCAGTTCTTC. The chain is made from TRBV20-1 and TRBJ2-1; 8 junctional bases match TRBD2. Germline trimming amounts to 4 bases on V and 4 bases on J, with 6 as the count of junction bases outside the gene matches. The CDR3 sequence holds 14 residues, the cysteine and phenylalanine included. The only DNA kept is the CDR3, 42 bases in frame from the first base. CDR1 and CDR2 are read off the germline V gene (reference sequence) as DFQATT and SNEGSKA.